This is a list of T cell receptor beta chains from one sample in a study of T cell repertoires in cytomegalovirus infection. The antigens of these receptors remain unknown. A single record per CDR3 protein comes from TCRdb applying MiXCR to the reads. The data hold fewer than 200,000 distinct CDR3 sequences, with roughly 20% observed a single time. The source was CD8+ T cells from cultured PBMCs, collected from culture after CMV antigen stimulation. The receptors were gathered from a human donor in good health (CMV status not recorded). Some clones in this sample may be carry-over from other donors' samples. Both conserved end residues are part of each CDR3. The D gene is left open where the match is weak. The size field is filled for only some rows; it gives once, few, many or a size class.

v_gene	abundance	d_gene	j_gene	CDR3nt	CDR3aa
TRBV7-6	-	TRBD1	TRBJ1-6	TGTGCCAGCAGCGCCGGGACAGGCTATAATTCACCCCTCCACTTT	CASSAGTGYNSPLHF
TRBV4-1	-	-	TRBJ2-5	TGCGCCAGCAGCCCCCCAGGGGCTCACCAAGAGACCCAGTACTTC	CASSPPGAHQETQYF
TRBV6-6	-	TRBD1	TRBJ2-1	TGTGCCAGCAGTTACTCGGCAGGGGGCTCCTACAATGAGCAGTTCTTC	CASSYSAGGSYNEQFF
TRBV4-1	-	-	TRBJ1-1	TGCGCCAGCAGTCACGGACCGTTCGCGGGGGCGAACACTGAAGCTTTCTTT	CASSHGPFAGANTEAFF
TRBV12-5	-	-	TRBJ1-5	TGTGCTAGTGGTTTGGTGGGAACAGACAGATCCAATCAGCCCCAGCATTTT	CASGLVGTDRSNQPQHF
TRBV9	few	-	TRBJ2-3	TGTGCCAGCAGCGTAGAACTAGGGAGCACAGATACGCAGTATTTT	CASSVELGSTDTQYF
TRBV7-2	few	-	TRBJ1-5	TGTGCCAGCAGCTTAGATCCGACAGCCCGTTATAGCAATCAGCCCCAGCATTTT	CASSLDPTARYSNQPQHF
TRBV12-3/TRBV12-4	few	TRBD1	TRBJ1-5	TGTGCCAGCAGTTCCGGGACAGGGGCTTATAGCAATCAGCCCCAGCATTTT	CASSSGTGAYSNQPQHF
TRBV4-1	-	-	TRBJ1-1	TGCGCCAGCAGCCAGGTTGGACAGCCCACTGAAGCTTTCTTT	CASSQVGQPTEAFF
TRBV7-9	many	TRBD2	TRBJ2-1	TGTGCCAGCAGCTTACAGACTAGCGGGGGAGCCTACTCCTACAATGAGCAGTTCTTC	CASSLQTSGGAYSYNEQFF
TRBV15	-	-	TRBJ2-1	TGTGCCACCAGCAGAGATTGGCTAGGCCCCTCGGAGCAGTTCTTC	CATSRDWLGPSEQFF
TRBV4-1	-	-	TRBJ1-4	TGCGCCAGCAGCCAAGAGGAGGGGATAGGTGAAAAACTGTTTTTT	CASSQEEGIGEKLFF
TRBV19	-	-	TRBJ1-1	TGTGCCAGTAGTATAAGGGGGGGCCACACTGAAGCTTTCTTT	CASSIRGGHTEAFF
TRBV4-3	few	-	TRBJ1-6	TGCGCCAGCAGCCAATTTGGGGAGGAAGGATCACCCCTCCACTTT	CASSQFGEEGSPLHF
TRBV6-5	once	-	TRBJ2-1	TGTGCCAGCAGTTACGGGCGGGGGCCCAGCAATGAGCAGTTCTTC	CASSYGRGPSNEQFF
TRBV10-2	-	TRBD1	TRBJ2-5	TGCGCCAGCAGGGGGTTGGGACAGGGCTCCTTCCAAGAGACCCAGTACTTC	CASRGLGQGSFQETQYF
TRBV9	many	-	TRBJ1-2	TGTGCCAGCAGCGTACTTGACAGTTATGGCTACACCTTC	CASSVLDSYGYTF
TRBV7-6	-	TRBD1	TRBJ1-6	TGTGCCAGCAGCTTAGACAGGGGAGGCAATTCACCCCTCCACTTT	CASSLDRGGNSPLHF
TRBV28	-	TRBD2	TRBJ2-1	TGTGCCAGCAGTCCGACGGTTGGCGGGGGGGCCATCTACAATGAGCAGTTCTTC	CASSPTVGGGAIYNEQFF
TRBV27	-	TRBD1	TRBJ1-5	TGTGCCAGCAGTCCACGGAGGAACAGGGGGGATCAGCCCCAGCATTTT	CASSPRRNRGDQPQHF
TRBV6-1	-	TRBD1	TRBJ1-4	TGTGCCAGCCGTCGGGACAGGGGAACTAATGAAAAACTGTTTTTT	CASRRDRGTNEKLFF
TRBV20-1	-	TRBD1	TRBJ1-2	TGCAGCCCACTCCCCTTGGGACAGGGCGTGTTGACCTTC	CSPLPLGQGVLTF
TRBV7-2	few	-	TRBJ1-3	TGTGCCAGCAGCTTAGGTCGGGCCGCCTCTGGAAACACCATATATTTT	CASSLGRAASGNTIYF
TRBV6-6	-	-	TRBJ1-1	TGTGCCAGCAGTTACTCTCTGGACAAGATGAACACTGAAGCTTTCTTT	CASSYSLDKMNTEAFF
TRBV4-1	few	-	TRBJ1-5	TGCGCCAGCAGCCAAGGGAGGGGGCCCCAGCATTTT	CASSQGRGPQHF
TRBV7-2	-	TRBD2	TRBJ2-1	TGTGCCAGCAGCTTTAGCGGGAGGGCTCCCAATGAGCAGTTCTTC	CASSFSGRAPNEQFF
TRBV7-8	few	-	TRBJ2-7	TGTGCCAGCAGCTTTAATCGCGAGCAGTACTTC	CASSFNREQYF
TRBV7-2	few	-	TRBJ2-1	TGTGCCAGCAGCTTAGTGGTGTTCGGGCGTGAGCAGTTCTTC	CASSLVVFGREQFF
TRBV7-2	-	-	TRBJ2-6	TGTGCCAGCAGCTTAAACAGGGTGGCGTCTGGGGCCAACGTCCTGACTTTC	CASSLNRVASGANVLTF
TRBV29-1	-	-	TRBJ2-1	TGCAGCGTTGAGCCTCCCCTCAATGAGCAGTTCTTC	CSVEPPLNEQFF
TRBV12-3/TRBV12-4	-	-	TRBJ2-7	TGTGCCAGCAGTCCTTCAGGGGTGGAGCAGTACTTC	CASSPSGVEQYF
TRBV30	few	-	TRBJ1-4	TGTGCCTGGATGACGTCTGCAACTAATGAAAAACTGTTTTTT	CAWMTSATNEKLFF
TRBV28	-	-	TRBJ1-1	TGTGCCAGCAGTGAATATTCGAACTTAGACACTGAAGCTTTCTTT	CASSEYSNLDTEAFF
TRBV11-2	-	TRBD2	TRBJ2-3	TGTGCCAGCAGCCTCCGCGGCCAGCGGGGGGGCACAGATACGCAGTATTTT	CASSLRGQRGGTDTQYF
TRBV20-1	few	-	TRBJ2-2	TGCAGTGCTTATCCCCCGACAGGGAACACCGGGGAGCTGTTTTTT	CSAYPPTGNTGELFF
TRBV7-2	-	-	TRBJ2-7	TGTGCCAGCAGCTTAGTAGGCGGACTGTCACGCACCTACGAGCAGTACTTC	CASSLVGGLSRTYEQYF
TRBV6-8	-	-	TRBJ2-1	TGTGCCAGCAGCATTAGGGATGAGCAGTTCTTC	CASSIRDEQFF
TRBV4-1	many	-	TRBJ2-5	TGCGCCAGCAGCCAAGGGGGGGGGACAGATCAAGAGACCCAGTACTTC	CASSQGGGTDQETQYF
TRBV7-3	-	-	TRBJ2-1	TGTGCCAGCAGCTTAGAAGGGGGTTTTGAGCAGTTCTTC	CASSLEGGFEQFF
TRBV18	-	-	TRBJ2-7	TGTGCCAGCTCACCACCGGACTGGGCGGGGGAGCAGTACTTC	CASSPPDWAGEQYF
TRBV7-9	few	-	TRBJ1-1	TGTGCCAGCCACCAACAGGGACCTAACACTGAAGCTTTCTTT	CASHQQGPNTEAFF
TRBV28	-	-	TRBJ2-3	TGTGCCAGCAGTTTGGGGCGCCCCGCCACAGATACGCAGTATTTT	CASSLGRPATDTQYF
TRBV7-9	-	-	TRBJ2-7	TGTGCCAGCAGCTCCCCTGGGAACCCCTACGAGCAGTACTTC	CASSSPGNPYEQYF
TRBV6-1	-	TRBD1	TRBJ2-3	TGTGCCAGCCAGCGAGGGGACAGGGTCCCAGATACGCAGTATTTT	CASQRGDRVPDTQYF
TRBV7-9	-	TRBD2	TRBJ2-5	TGTGCCAGCAGCCCGAGGGCTAGCGGGGGGGCACCGGAGACCCAGTACTTC	CASSPRASGGAPETQYF
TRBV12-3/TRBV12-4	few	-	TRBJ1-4	TGTGCCAGCAGCCCCGATGGAAAACTGTTTTTT	CASSPDGKLFF